This T cell receptor (beta chain) was identified in a study of siplizumab effects on memory and regulatory T cells. Study-level findings and limits: The majority of clones, roughly 75-96% of proliferating CD4+ or CD8+ clones, lacked an assignable naive or memory phenotype. Researchers did not confirm the suppressive function of proliferating Tregs from siplizumab cultures. Apparently key alloresponse contributors, naive T cells also seemed more diverse than memory cells.

With V trimmed by 4 bases and J by 5 bases, 8 bases remained unmatched. The CDR3 is 15 amino acids. Germline CDR1 and CDR2: LNHDA and SQIVND (reference sequence). Roughly 10^5 TCR templates underwent assay in each sample. The data were produced by immunoSEQ multiplex PCR, yet TCRdb's version contains in-frame clones alone and is incomplete. Of over 100,000 clones listed, 93% are singletons. To note about this clone: The target antigen is unknown.

The sample taken for sequencing was Tregs sorted from blood. The chain links TRBV19 to TRBJ1-2, with 9 bases aligning to TRBD1. The receptor was derived from a human donor in good health. The DNA of the CDR3 is TGTGCCAGTAGTAAAGGACAGGGGCAGGGGTATGGCTACACCTTC. Protein product: CASSKGQGQGYGYTF.